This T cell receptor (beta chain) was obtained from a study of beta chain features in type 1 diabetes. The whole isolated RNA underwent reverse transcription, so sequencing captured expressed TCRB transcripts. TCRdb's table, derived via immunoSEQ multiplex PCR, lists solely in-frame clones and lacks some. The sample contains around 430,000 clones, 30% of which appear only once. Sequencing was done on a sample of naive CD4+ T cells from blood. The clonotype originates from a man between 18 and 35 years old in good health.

Written as DNA, the CDR3 is TGCAGCGGACCCGGGACAGGGGGCGAAGTCAAAAACATTCAGTACTTC. Protein sequence: CSGPGTGGEVKNIQYF. This chain joins TRBV29-1 and TRBJ2-4; 12 nucleotides line up with TRBD1. The CDR3 covers 16 residues. V lost 7 bases to trimming and J lost 3 bases; unmatched junction nucleotides: 10. Germline lookup yields CDR1 SQVTM and CDR2 ANQGSEA.